The sequence of this T cell receptor (beta chain) was determined in a study of cytomegalovirus exposure and HLA in healthy donors (dated by TCRdb to the late 2010s). In terms of the full investigation: The 500 to 800 repertoires of the first cohort and the approximately 110 validation repertoires were produced on the same platform, according to a later analysis. The study aimed to test whether signatures of past pathogen exposure could be identified by cataloging public T cell receptors. Besides the first cohort of around 670 subjects, a separate validation cohort made up of 120 different subjects was used. High-throughput TCR immunosequencing, statistical association of individual TCRs with disease status, and machine learning were combined to predict cytomegalovirus infection status.

For this clone: It has no known antigen specificity. No clone much larger than this one lies a single base away; base qualities are absent.

Study-level results and caveats: It was suggested by the authors that the approach could potentially be generalized to other disease states and immunological phenotypes. In both the original and validation cohorts, the classifier was reported to diagnose cytomegalovirus status with high specificity and sensitivity. Across donors, most TCR sequences were observed very rarely, whereas some public TCRs were present in many individuals. Three of the identified cytomegalovirus-associated TCR beta chains were confirmed in vitro to be specific for cytomegalovirus antigens. All 130 or so repertoires were used to score co-occurrence in the validation cohort in a later analysis, because that analysis had no HLA typing for the cohort. A later analysis found that TCRs clustered in the first cohort also tended to co-occur in the roughly 120 validation repertoires, with 94% of cluster scores above 0. A total of 150 to 200 TCR beta chains were listed by the study as associated with cytomegalovirus.

Separate from the roughly 700-subject first cohort, the validation cohort of 90 to 150 subjects was the group to which the donors belonged. Receptor amplification or capture employed the immunoSEQ multiplex PCR assay. From the authors' description of their analysis: To diagnose cytomegalovirus status from the catalog of TCR beta chain sequences, a statistical classification framework was built. TCRdb's version of the immuneACCESS table is confined to in-frame rearrangements and falls short of the full clone set. An unresolved V gene accounts for under half of the shortfall where checked; the remainder is of unknown origin. V and J calls plus clone size are reproduced from that table; the DNA served to infer D and trimming. For this sample the table gives fewer than 250,000 clones, of which around 87% were detected only once. The ten largest make up 2.6% of the sample. CDR1 and CDR2, looked up from the germline V gene (reference sequence), are SGHNT and YYREEE. The CDR3 runs 15 residues from the cysteine to the phenylalanine. Of all the DNA, just the CDR3 is kept, 45 bases in frame from base 1. Trimming removed 1 base from V and 4 bases from J, leaving 14 bases between the germline ends.

The source is a man in his late teens or twenties in good health and CMV-seronegative. In this chain, TRBV5-4 is recombined with TRBJ1-2; too little of a D gene remains to name it. Sequencing was performed on PBMCs. The DNA sequence is given as TGTGCCAGCAGCTTGTTGGCAGGTCGAGCCTATGGCTACACCTTC. The encoded protein is CASSLLAGRAYGYTF.